These 13 T cell receptor beta chains came from one sample sequenced in a study of shared clonotypes between healthy human individuals. This table comes from immunoSEQ multiplex PCR, and its TCRdb copy is limited to in-frame clones, with some not included. The table records under 1,100,000 clones, around 76% of them present only once. The sample taken for sequencing was memory CD4+ T cells sorted from blood. Noted subset: CD45RA-negative fraction. The receptor set was obtained from a man younger than 35 in good health.

The gene calls are TRBV29-1 and TRBJ1-5, with D possibly TRBD1 on 5 matching bases. Trimming took 4 bases from V and 4 from J, leaving 8 bases between them. CDR3 length: 12 residues. Germline V CDR1 and CDR2: SQVTM, ANQGSEA. The CDR3 bases are TGCAGCGTTGGGGGGTTAAATCAGCCCCAGCATTTT. This gives the protein CSVGGLNQPQHF.

CDR3 coding DNA: TGTGCCAGCAGTCCGTTAGGTCCGCACGAGCAGTACTTC. Its translation is CASSPLGPHEQYF. The V and J genes are TRBV27 and TRBJ2-7; D is unresolved. Germline V gene lookup returns CDR1 MNHEY and CDR2 SMNVEV (reference sequence). V gave up 5 bases and J gave up 5 bases, with 13 bases separating them. The CDR3 consists of 13 residues.

The chain employs TRBV28 and TRBJ2-7; the match to TRBD1 covers 9 bases. CDR1 and CDR2 (germline): MDHEN, SYDVKM. With V trimmed by 6 bases and J by 2 bases, 8 bases remained unmatched. CDR3 length: 15 residues. CDR3 region: CASSPPRDRAYEQYF. DNA of the CDR3: TGTGCCAGCAGCCCCCCCCGGGACAGGGCCTACGAGCAGTACTTC.

The V and J genes are TRBV28 and TRBJ1-2, with D maybe TRBD1 (6 bases). The CDR3 is made up of 15 amino acids. Germline CDR1 MDHEN, CDR2 SYDVKM. Deletions cut 7 bases from V and 1 base from J, with 16 bases between. The CDR3 DNA sequence: TGTGCCAGCACCACCCCGAGGGGGGGTAACTATGGCTACACCTTC. Translation: CASTTPRGGNYGYTF.

This clone showed up just once. The chain recombines TRBV5-1 with TRBJ1-4; 10 bases are shared with TRBD1. CDR1 and CDR2 (germline): SGHRS, YFSETQ. The CDR3 covers 16 residues. V dropped 4 bases and J dropped 4; count of bases not matched to a gene: 7. In DNA, the CDR3 is TGCGCCAGCAGCCAGGGGACAGGGGATAGTAATGAAAAACTGTTTTTT. Residues: CASSQGTGDSNEKLFF.

Comments on this clone: A read error may be the cause here, since a much bigger clone is one base away. The rearrangement joins TRBV7-6 to TRBJ2-1, with D unresolved. The CDR3 extends over 13 amino acids. V gave up 1 base and J gave up 4 bases, with 5 bases separating them. CDR1 and CDR2 from the germline V gene are SGHVS and FNYEAQ. Here the CDR3 reads CASSLGLYNEQFF. CDR3 nucleotides: TGTGCCAGCAGCTTAGGGCTATACAATGAGCAGTTCTTC.

V gene TRBV13 combines with J gene TRBJ2-3; weak D call: TRBD2 (6 bases). Germline V gene data show CDR1 as PRHDT and CDR2 as FYEKMQ (reference sequence). The CDR3 is 13 residues long. The ends were cut back, 8 bases at V and 0 bases at J, with 9 bases in the middle. CDR3 sequence: CASRGFSTDTQYF. The CDR3 bases are TGTGCCAGCCGGGGGTTTAGCACAGATACGCAGTATTTT.

The count of this clone is one. The chain employs TRBV4-3 and TRBJ1-1, with 9 bases aligning to TRBD1. The germline V gene encodes CDR1 LGHNA and CDR2 YSLEER. The CDR3 length is 19 residues. With 0 bases clipped from V and 0 bases from J, the junction kept 11 bases outside the gene matches. The CDR3 region is CASSQDRRTGASMNTEAFF. The CDR3 DNA reads as TGCGCCAGCAGCCAAGATCGGAGGACAGGGGCTTCCATGAACACTGAAGCTTTCTTT.

Comments on this clone: The same CDR3 can be traced to other DNA sequences in this sample. The gene calls are TRBV5-1 and TRBJ2-3; D is tentatively TRBD1 or TRBD2 (5 bases each). V was pared by 5 bases and J by 0 bases, with 7 bases between. In germline, CDR1 is SGHRS, CDR2 YFSETQ. This CDR3 is built from 13 residues. The CDR3, as DNA: TGCGCCAGCAGTCGGGACAGCACAGATACGCAGTATTTT. This sequence encodes CASSRDSTDTQYF.

J is TRBJ2-3 and V is TRBV30; 7 bases are a match to TRBD2. Germline V gene sequence: CDR1 GTSNPN, CDR2 SVGIG (reference sequence). The CDR3 spans 17 residues. Trimming cost V 0 bases and J 0 bases; bases outside gene matches: 9. The CDR3 DNA reads as TGTGCCTGGAGTGTAGGACATTGGCGGGAGAGCACAGATACGCAGTATTTT. Amino acid sequence: CAWSVGHWRESTDTQYF.

The chain joins TRBV25-1 to TRBJ1-4, with D possibly matching TRBD1 (5 bases). The germline V gene encodes CDR1 MGHDK and CDR2 SYGVNS. The V end was cut by 2 bases, the J end by 11 bases, with 9 bases between. This CDR3 is 12 amino acids long. The CDR3 nucleotides read TGTGCCAGCAGTGAAGGGGGTTTGAAACTGTTTTTT. It yields the protein CASSEGGLKLFF.

Concerning this clone itself: One end of the junction varies from germline; a read error may be responsible. CDR3 DNA sequence: TGTGCCAGCAGCTACCGGGACATGAACACTGAAGCCGTATGG. Encoded protein: CASSYRDMNTEAVW. The chain recombines TRBV7-9 with TRBJ1-1, with D possibly being TRBD1 (6 bases). The CDR3 is made up of 14 amino acids. Germline V lookup: CDR1 SEHNR, CDR2 FQNEAQ (reference sequence).

The chain is built from TRBV10-3 and TRBJ2-1; the match to TRBD2 covers 10 bases. After removal of 5 bases from V and 7 bases from J, the junction contained 14 bases not matched to a gene. The CDR3 length is 17 residues. The germline gives CDR1 ENHRY, CDR2 SYGVKD. In DNA, the CDR3 is TGTGCCATCAGTCCCGGGACTAGCGTCAGATCGGGTAATGAGCAGTTCTTC. Protein sequence: CAISPGTSVRSGNEQFF.